Given below is one T cell receptor beta chain in context. The data were obtained in a study of blood T cell repertoires in COVID-19. TCRdb keeps only in-frame clones here, not all; method: immunoSEQ multiplex PCR. The profile shows 200,000 to 300,000 clones, roughly four fifths of them singletons. CDR3 length: 13 amino acids. Germline V gives CDR1 GTSNPN, CDR2 SVGIG (reference sequence). The J segment lost 7 bases and the V segment lost 2 bases, leaving 4 bases of the junction unmatched. The sequencing input was peripheral blood. The V and J genes are TRBV30 and TRBJ1-5, with TRBD1 matching over 8 bases. The source is a woman aged 80 or over with COVID-19, enrolled during active disease. The CDR3 nucleotides are TGTGCCTGGAGTAGGGCAGGGGGCCAGCCCCAGCATTTT. Its protein product is CAWSRAGGQPQHF.